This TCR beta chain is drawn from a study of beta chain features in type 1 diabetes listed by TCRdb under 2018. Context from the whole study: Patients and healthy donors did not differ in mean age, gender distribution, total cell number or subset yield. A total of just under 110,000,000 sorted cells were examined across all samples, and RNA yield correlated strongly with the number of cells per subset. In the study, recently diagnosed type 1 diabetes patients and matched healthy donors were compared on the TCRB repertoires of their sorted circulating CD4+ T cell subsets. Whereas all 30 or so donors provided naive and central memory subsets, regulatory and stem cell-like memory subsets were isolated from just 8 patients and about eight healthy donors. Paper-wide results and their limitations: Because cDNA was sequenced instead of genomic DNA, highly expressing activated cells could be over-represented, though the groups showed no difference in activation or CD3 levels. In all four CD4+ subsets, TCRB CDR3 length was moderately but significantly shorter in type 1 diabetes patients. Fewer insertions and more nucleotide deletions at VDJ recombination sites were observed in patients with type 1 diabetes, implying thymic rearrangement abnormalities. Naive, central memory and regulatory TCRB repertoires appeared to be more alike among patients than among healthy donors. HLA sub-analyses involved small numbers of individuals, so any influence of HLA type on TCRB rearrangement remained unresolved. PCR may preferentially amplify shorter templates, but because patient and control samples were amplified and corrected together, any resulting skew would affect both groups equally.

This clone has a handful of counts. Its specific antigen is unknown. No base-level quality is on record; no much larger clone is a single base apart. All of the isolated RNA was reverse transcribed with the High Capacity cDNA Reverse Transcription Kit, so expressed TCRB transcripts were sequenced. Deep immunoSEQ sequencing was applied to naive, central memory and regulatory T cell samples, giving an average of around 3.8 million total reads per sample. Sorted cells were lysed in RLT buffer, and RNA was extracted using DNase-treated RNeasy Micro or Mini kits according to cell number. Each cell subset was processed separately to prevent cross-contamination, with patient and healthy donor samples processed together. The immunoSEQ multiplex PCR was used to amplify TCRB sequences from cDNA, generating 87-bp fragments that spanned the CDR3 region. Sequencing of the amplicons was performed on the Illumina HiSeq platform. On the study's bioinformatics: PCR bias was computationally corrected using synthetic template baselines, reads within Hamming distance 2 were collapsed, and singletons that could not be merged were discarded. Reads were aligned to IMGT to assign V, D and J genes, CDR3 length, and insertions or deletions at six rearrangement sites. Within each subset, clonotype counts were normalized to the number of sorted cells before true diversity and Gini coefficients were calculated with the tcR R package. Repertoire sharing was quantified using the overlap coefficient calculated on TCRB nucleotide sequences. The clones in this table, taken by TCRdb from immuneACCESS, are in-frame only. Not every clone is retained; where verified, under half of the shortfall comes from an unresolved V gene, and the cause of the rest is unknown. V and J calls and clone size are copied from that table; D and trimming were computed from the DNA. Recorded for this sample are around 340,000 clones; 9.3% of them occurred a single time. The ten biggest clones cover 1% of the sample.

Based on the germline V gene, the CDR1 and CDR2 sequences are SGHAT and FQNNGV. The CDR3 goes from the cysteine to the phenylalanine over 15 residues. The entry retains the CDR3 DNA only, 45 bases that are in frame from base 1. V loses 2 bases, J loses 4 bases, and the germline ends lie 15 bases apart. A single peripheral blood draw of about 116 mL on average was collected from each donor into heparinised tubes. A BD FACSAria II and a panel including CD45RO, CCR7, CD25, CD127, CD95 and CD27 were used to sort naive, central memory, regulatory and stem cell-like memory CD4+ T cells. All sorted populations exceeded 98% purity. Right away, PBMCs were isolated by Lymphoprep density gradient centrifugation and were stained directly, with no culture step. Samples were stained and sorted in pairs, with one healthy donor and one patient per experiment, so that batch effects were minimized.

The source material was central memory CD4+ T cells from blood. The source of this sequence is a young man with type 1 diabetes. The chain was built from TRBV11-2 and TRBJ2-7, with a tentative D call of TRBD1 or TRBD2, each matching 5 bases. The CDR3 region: CASSLRPGPLYEQYF. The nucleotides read TGTGCCAGCAGCTTAAGACCGGGACCTCTGTACGAGCAGTACTTC.